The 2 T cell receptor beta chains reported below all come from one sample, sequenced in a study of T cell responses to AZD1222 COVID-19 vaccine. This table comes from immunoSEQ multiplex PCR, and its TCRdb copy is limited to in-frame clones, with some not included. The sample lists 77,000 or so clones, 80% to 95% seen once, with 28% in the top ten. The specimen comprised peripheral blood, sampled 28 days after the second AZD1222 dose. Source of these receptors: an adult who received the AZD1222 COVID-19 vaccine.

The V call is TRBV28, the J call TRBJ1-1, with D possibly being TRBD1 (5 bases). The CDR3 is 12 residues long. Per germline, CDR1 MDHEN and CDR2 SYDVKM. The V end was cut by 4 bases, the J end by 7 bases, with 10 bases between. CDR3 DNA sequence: TGTGCCAGCAGTTCAACACAGGTTGAAGCTTTCTTT. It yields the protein CASSSTQVEAFF.

CDR3 coding DNA: TGTGCCAGCAGCTCCTTCAAGGGGCGATCGAACACCGGGGAGCTGTTTTTT. As protein: CASSSFKGRSNTGELFF. The chain carries TRBV7-6 and TRBJ2-2; tentative D call: TRBD1 (5 bases). Germline V gene lookup returns CDR1 SGHVS and CDR2 FNYEAQ. The CDR3 contains 17 residues. Trimming shortened V by 4 bases and J by 0 bases, and 15 bases separated the two germline ends.